What follows are 9 T cell receptor beta chains derived from one specimen sequenced in a study of memory CD4+ T cells and cytomegalovirus serostatus. The sort gate was single viable CD3+CD4+CD8-CD45RO+ cells for memory CD4+ T cells. Produced via immunoSEQ multiplex PCR; TCRdb's table is partial and in-frame only. The data contain under 35,000 clones, roughly three quarters of them singletons. The material sequenced was memory CD4+ T cells from blood. These receptors were obtained from an adult in good health and CMV-seronegative.

The rearrangement uses TRBV11-2 and TRBJ1-1; possibly TRBD1 for D (6 bases). V dropped 3 bases and J dropped 5 bases, with 13 bases sitting between them. The length of the CDR3 is 14 residues. The germline gives CDR1 SGHAT, CDR2 FQNNGV. The CDR3 protein is CASSLGGHGTEAFF. The DNA of the CDR3 is TGTGCCAGCAGCTTGGGGGGGCATGGGACTGAAGCTTTCTTT. Full variable domain (remainder filled in from reference TRBV11-2 and TRBJ1-1): EAGVAQSPRYKIIEKRQSVAFWCNPISGHATLYWYQQILGQGPKLLIQFQNNGVVDDSQLPKDRFSAERLKGVDSTLKIQPAKLEDSAVYLCASSLGGHGTEAFFGQGTRLTVV.

CDR3 nucleotide sequence: TGTGCCAGTAGTCCTAGCGGGAAGGACACCGGGGAGCTGTTTTTT. Translation gives CASSPSGKDTGELFF. This chain joins TRBV19 and TRBJ2-2; 9 nucleotides agree with TRBD2. V dropped 5 bases and J dropped 3; count of bases not matched to a gene: 4. Germline V gene lookup returns CDR1 LNHDA and CDR2 SQIVND (reference sequence). The length of the CDR3 is 15 residues.

This clone was seen once. The genes are TRBV20-1 and TRBJ2-5; D is uncertain. CDR3 length: 11 residues. Germline loops: CDR1 DFQATT, CDR2 SNEGSKA (reference sequence). Deletions cut 6 bases from V and 7 bases from J, with 12 bases between. The CDR3 bases are TGCAGTGCCACTATATCCGGGACCCAGTACTTC. Translating gives CSATISGTQYF.

The V call is TRBV18, the J call TRBJ1-1; D is uncertain. Per the germline V gene, CDR1 is KGHSH and CDR2 is LQKENI. Trimming pared 3 bases from V and 6 bases from J, leaving 8 bases between. The CDR3 is 12 residues long. The CDR3 sequence is CASSPQLSEAFF. DNA of the CDR3: TGTGCCAGCTCACCCCAGTTGTCTGAAGCTTTCTTT. The variable domain in full, with the rest retrieved from reference TRBV18 and TRBJ1-1, is NAGVMQNPRHLVRRRGQEARLRCSPMKGHSHVYWYRQLPEEGLKFMVYLQKENIIDESGMPKERFSAEFPKEGPSILRIQQVVRGDSAAYFCASSPQLSEAFFGQGTRLTVV.

CDR3 region: CASSESKTTDTQYF. The DNA of the CDR3 is TGCGCCAGCAGTGAGTCAAAGACCACAGATACGCAGTATTTT. The gene calls are TRBV10-2 and TRBJ2-3, with no clear D. V lost 0 bases, J lost 2 bases, and 6 bases lay in between. The CDR3 sequence is 14 residues long. CDR1 WSHSY and CDR2 SAAADI come from the germline V gene.

This chain joins TRBV5-6 and TRBJ2-7; the match to TRBD1 covers 7 bases. The germline gives CDR1 SGHDT, CDR2 YYEEEE. This CDR3 region has 13 residues. The J segment lost 4 bases and the V segment lost 9 bases, leaving 10 bases of the junction unmatched. The chain's CDR3 is CATTRQGEYEQYF. The DNA for the CDR3 is TGTGCCACCACCCGGCAGGGGGAATACGAGCAGTACTTC.

The V call is TRBV4-3, the J call TRBJ2-2; D not resolved. The CDR3 is 15 amino acids. Germline V lookup: CDR1 LGHNA, CDR2 YSLEER. V lost 2 bases to trimming and J lost 9 bases, with 16 bases between them. The CDR3 reads CASSQPSGDTRELFF. The CDR3 DNA is TGCGCCAGCAGCCAACCCTCTGGGGATACTCGGGAGCTGTTTTTT.

The rearrangement joins TRBV30 to TRBJ1-5; 9 bases map to TRBD1. The CDR3 runs 15 residues. Germline CDR1 reads GTSNPN; CDR2 reads SVGIG (reference sequence). The ends lost 5 bases at V and 1 base at J; junction bases unmatched: 6. In DNA, the CDR3 is TGTGCCTGGGACGCCGGGACAGGGAGCAATCAGCCCCAGCATTTT. This encodes CAWDAGTGSNQPQHF.

This sequence joins TRBV4-2 and TRBJ2-2; TRBD1 matches at 8 bases. The J segment lost 6 bases and the V segment lost 4 bases, leaving 7 bases of the junction unmatched. The CDR3 runs to 15 residues. Germline loops: CDR1 LGHNA, CDR2 YNFKEQ. The CDR3 sequence: CASSPRSTGAGELFF. CDR3 in DNA: TGTGCCAGCAGCCCGCGTTCGACAGGGGCCGGGGAGCTGTTTTTT.